This T cell receptor (beta chain) was recovered during a study of blood T cell repertoires in COVID-19. Here immunoSEQ multiplex PCR was the method, and the copy in TCRdb shows in-frame clones only, minus some. The table records roughly 250,000 clones, approximately 85% of them present only once. The V gene lost 3 bases and the J gene lost 4 bases, with 10 bases spanning the gap. This CDR3 is 13 amino acids long. Per the germline V gene, CDR1 is SGHKS and CDR2 is YYEKEE (reference sequence). The material sequenced was PBMCs or T cells enriched from blood (not recorded which). The rearrangement links TRBV5-5 to TRBJ2-5, with TRBD2 as a possible D gene (6 bases). The origin of this receptor is a woman aged 25 to 45 who had recovered from COVID-19. The CDR3 is CASSSPGVETQYF. The CDR3 coding sequence is TGTGCCAGCAGCTCGCCGGGGGTAGAGACCCAGTACTTC.